The source of this T cell receptor beta chain is a study of CD8 T cells in ankylosing spondylitis. Note on this clonotype: One junction end does not reproduce the germline sequence, and a read error may be involved.

The CDR3 covers 17 residues. Germline assignment: CDR1 ENHRY and CDR2 SYGVKD. TCRdb used MiXCR to reprocess the 5' RACE reads, holding one entry per CDR3 protein. The sample consists of a few hundred thousand distinct CDR3 sequences, roughly a tenth of them appearing once. The J gene is TRBJ2-1, the V gene TRBV10-3; TRBD1 agrees at 7 bases. The TCR originated in a male donor with ankylosing spondylitis or in good health (not recorded which). Sequencing used blood, either unsorted or a sorted T cell fraction (not recorded which). The CDR3 loop is CAISESPRGSSYNGQFF. The CDR3, as DNA: TGTGCCATCAGTGAGTCACCCAGGGGGAGCTCCTACAATGGGCAGTTCTTC.